The present entry profiles one T cell receptor (beta chain) with its context. Its antigen is still unknown. No base quality values were provided; no much bigger clone lies one nucleotide off. Donors were healthy HIV-negative adults with no recently reported acute infections or vaccinations. Every donor was a Caucasian adult residing in Nashville, Tennessee, USA. Magnetic negative selection was used to enrich CD4+ T cells, after which naive cells were positively selected on CD45RA and the negative fraction became the memory subset. After blood collection by leukapheresis, PBMCs were isolated using Ficoll-Histopaque density gradient centrifugation and then cryopreserved in the vapor phase of liquid nitrogen. Analytical flow cytometry was used to check the purity and quantity of each magnetically sorted T cell population. Each sorted fraction had its genomic DNA isolated and then quantified by UV absorbance on a Nanodrop 2000c.

This sample is part of a study of shared clonotypes between healthy human individuals (dated by TCRdb to 2020 to 2021). Regarding the research as a whole: A couple of women and a few men aged 18 to 49 years were included in the cohort. Between about 0.94 and 8.9 billion PBMCs per donor were obtained by leukapheresis. To estimate repertoire size and how much clonotype sharing occurs between individuals, the study deeply sequenced the blood TCR repertoires of five or six healthy adults. Different laboratories and diverse techniques were used to prepare libraries and sequence TCR repertoires, to increase sequencing depth and limit assay-specific biases. For each donor, three plates each were used for CD4 naive and CD4 memory, two plates were used for CD8 naive, and one plate was used for CD8 memory. Summary of the overall study and its limitations: When several donors were compared, the shared fraction of clonotypes was around 5% for naive CD4, over 3% for naive CD8, 2.3% for memory CD4, and 0.4% for memory CD8. Based on pairwise subsampling, the degree of clonotype sharing among donors was expected to be affected by sequencing depth. Sampling was restricted to blood, and TCR repertoires in tissue are likely to differ from TCR repertoires in blood. Clonotypes shared by all four sorted-subset donors showed higher generation probabilities than non-shared clonotypes. Because the study included a small number of donors, the genetic and exposure-history diversity represented was limited. Estimated clonotype richness was generally larger for naive than for memory subsets. Incomplete sequencing was indicated by rarefaction of sorted-subset datasets, despite the large sequencing depth.

Using the deep immunoSEQ assay, TCR CDR3 regions were amplified from genomic DNA by multiplex PCR. Extracted genomic DNA from each cell subset was spread evenly across all wells of several immunoSEQ 96-well plates, with each plate serving as a replicate. For sorted subsets, around 0.2 ug genomic DNA, equal to 30,000 to 35,000 T cell genomes, was loaded into each replicate PCR. Purified libraries were quantified with a Qubit 3.0 fluorometer, sized on a Bioanalyzer 2100, and re-quantified with the KAPA Library Quantification kit. Each immunoSEQ 96-well plate was sequenced on its own single-read 150-cycle Illumina NextSeq 550 flow cell. The source study handled its data this way. Because the immunoSEQ output held only junctional sequences and lacked quality scores, the filtering could not match the filtering applied to full-length reads. Sequences were annotated with PyIR, a Python wrapper for IgBLAST v1.9, and V/J genes and CDR3 were assigned using IMGT germline references. Reads with weak V/J assignments (E-value above 1e-6), missing CDR3, stop codons, out-of-frame junctions, or ambiguous translated residues were removed. A V3J clonotype was defined by an identical inferred V gene, J gene, and CDR3 amino acid sequence. To compute the percentage overlap between repertoires, the number of shared unique clonotypes was divided by the size of the smaller repertoire. Richness of each repertoire was evaluated using RTK rarefaction, the Chao1 estimator, and Recon v2.1 estimates of unobserved clonotypes. OLGA was used to compute generation probabilities for all TCRbeta clonotypes that the gDNA method yielded from a few donors. TCRdb limited this immuneACCESS table to in-frame rearrangements with V and J called. A share of clones is missing; checked studies link under half to unresolved V genes, and the rest is unexplained. V, J and clone size are taken as reported in that table, and D and trimming were inferred from the DNA itself. The sample has 2 million to 2.5 million clones on record, 95% of them singletons. The ten biggest clones cover roughly 0.13% of the sample.

Input material: naive CD4+ T cells sorted from blood. The cell subset or site label corresponds to: CD45RA+ positively selected. The TCR comes from a man aged 18-30 years in good health.

The nucleotides read TGTGCCACCAGGTTTGCCGGGGGCAGTTACGAGCAGTACTTC. Translated, it reads CATRFAGGSYEQYF. The rearrangement combines TRBV7-3 with TRBJ2-7; the D match is possibly TRBD1 or TRBD2, with 6 bases aligned in each. Trimming takes 10 bases from V and 4 bases from J, and the germline ends sit 20 bases apart. From the germline V gene, CDR1 is SGHTA and CDR2 is FQGTGA. CDR3 length: 14 amino acids, cysteine to phenylalanine. The retained sequence is limited to the CDR3, 42 bases, with the frame set at the first base.